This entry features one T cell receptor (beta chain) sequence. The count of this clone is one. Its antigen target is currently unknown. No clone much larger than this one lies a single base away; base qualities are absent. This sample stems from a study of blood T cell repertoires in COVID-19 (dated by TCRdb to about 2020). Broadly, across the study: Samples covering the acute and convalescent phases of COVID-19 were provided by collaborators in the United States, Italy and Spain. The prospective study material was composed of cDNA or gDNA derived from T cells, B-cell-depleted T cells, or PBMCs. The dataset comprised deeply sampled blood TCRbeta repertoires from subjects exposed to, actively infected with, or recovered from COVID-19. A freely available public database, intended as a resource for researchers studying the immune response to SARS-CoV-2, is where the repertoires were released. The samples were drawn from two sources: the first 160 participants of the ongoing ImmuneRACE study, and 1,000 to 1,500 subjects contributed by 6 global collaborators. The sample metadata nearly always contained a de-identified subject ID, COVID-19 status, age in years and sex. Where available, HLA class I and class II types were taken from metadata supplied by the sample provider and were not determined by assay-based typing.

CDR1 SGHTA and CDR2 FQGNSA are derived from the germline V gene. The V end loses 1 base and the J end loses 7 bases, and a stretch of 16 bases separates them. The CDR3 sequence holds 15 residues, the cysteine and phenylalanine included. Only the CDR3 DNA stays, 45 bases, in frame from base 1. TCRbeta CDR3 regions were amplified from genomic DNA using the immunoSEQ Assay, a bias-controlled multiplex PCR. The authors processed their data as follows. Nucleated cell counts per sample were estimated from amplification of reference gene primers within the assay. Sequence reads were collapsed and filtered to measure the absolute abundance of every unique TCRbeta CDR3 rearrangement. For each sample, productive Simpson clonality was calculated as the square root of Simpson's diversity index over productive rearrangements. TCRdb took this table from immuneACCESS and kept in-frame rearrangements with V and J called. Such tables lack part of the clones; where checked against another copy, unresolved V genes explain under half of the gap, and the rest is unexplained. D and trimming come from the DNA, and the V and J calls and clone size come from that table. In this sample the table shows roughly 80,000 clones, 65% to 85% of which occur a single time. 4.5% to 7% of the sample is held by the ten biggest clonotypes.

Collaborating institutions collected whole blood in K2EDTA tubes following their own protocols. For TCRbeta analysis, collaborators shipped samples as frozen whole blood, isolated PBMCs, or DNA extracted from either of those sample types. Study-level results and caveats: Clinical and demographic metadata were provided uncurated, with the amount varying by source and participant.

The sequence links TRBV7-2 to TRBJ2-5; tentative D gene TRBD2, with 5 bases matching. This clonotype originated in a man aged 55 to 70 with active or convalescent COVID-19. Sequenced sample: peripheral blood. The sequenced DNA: TGTGCCAGCAGCTTAGGGGGAGTGACCGAGGGGACCCAGTACTTC. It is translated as CASSLGGVTEGTQYF. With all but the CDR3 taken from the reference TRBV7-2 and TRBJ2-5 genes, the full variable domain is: GAGVSQSPSNKVTEKGKDVELRCDPISGHTALYWYRQSLGQGLEFLIYFQGNSAPDKSGLPSDRFSAERTGGSVSTLTIQRTQQEDSAVYLCASSLGGVTEGTQYFGPGTRLLVL.